What follows describes a single T cell receptor (beta chain). The same CDR3 is also encoded by other DNA sequences in this sample. Original processing notes: Estimates of nucleated cell counts were drawn from the amplification of reference gene primers. Only in-frame clones appear in the TCRdb table, and some are missing; sequencing was by immunoSEQ multiplex PCR. V, J and clone size are taken as reported in that table, and D and trimming were inferred from the DNA itself. Of around 150,000 clones listed, around nine tenths are singletons. These data come from a study of blood T cell repertoires in COVID-19. Seattle cases were enrolled at active infection and followed longitudinally. Per the germline V gene, CDR1 is SGHRS and CDR2 is YFSETQ. Trimming cost V 4 bases and J 4 bases, with 9 bases left between them. The CDR3 sequence is 13 residues long.

The sequence was obtained from an older woman with COVID-19, enrolled during active disease. Sample: peripheral blood. The J gene is TRBJ1-3, the V gene TRBV5-1; D unclear. CDR3 residues: CASSLGPGNTIYF. The DNA of the CDR3 is TGCGCCAGCAGCCTAGGCCCCGGAAACACCATATATTTT.